What follows is one TCR beta chain and its context. The CDR3 is made up of 13 amino acids. V gave up 7 bases and J gave up 2 bases; unmatched junction bases: 3. Germline CDR1 reads MNHNS; CDR2 reads SASEGT. Libraries were prepared by immunoSEQ multiplex PCR; TCRdb keeps only in-frame clonotypes and omits some of them. The sample shows tens of thousands of clones, about 90% of them seen only once. Time point specified: cycle 4 day 1 (C4D1), after less than 7 weeks of nivolumab. The patients all showed relapse after autologous stem cell transplantation, while their brentuximab vedotin exposure varied. This record comes from a study of PD-1 blockade in classical Hodgkin lymphoma.

This clonotype was sampled from a human donor with classical Hodgkin lymphoma. Sequencing was performed on peripheral blood mononuclear cells (PBMCs), taken before the fourth cycle of nivolumab. The V call is TRBV6-1, the J call TRBJ2-7, with TRBD2 identical over 9 bases. The CDR3 nucleotides read TGTGCCAGCATCGGCGGGGGGGCCTACGAGCAGTACTTC. It yields the protein CASIGGGAYEQYF.